These T cell receptor beta chains were read from a single sample in a study of shared clonotypes between healthy human individuals. Assay: immunoSEQ multiplex PCR; the TCRdb copy retains only in-frame clones and omits some. Among over 2,000,000 clones listed, around 95% were seen once. The sequenced sample was naive CD8+ T cells from PBMCs. Source of these receptors: a man aged 18 to 30 in good health. Some clones in this sample may be carry-over from other donors' samples. Both conserved end residues are part of each CDR3. A D gene is named only where the DNA matches it firmly. The listing skips clone size in some rows; elsewhere it reads once, few, many or a size class.

>TRBV7-8|.|TRBJ1-5|.
CASRQGQGLTQPQHF
TGTGCCAGCAGACAAGGGCAGGGGTTAACTCAGCCCCAGCATTTT
>TRBV4-2|.|TRBJ1-1|.
CASRQDGATEAFF
TGTGCCAGCAGGCAGGATGGGGCAACTGAAGCTTTCTTT
>TRBV18|.|TRBJ2-7|.
CASSPSGRVTYEQYF
.
>TRBV6-5|.|TRBJ1-1|.
CASTPQGMNTEAFF
TGTGCCAGCACCCCCCAAGGCATGAACACTGAAGCTTTCTTT
>TRBV28|.|TRBJ1-5|.
CASSLTVLNQPQHF
TGTGCCAGCAGTTTGACAGTTCTCAATCAGCCCCAGCATTTT
>TRBV5-6|.|TRBJ2-7|.
CASSWGPPNEQYF
TGTGCCAGCAGCTGGGGACCGCCCAACGAGCAGTACTTC
>TRBV9|TRBD2|TRBJ2-3|.
CASSVWTSGRFGTQYF
TGTGCCAGCAGCGTGTGGACTAGCGGGAGATTTGGCACGCAGTATTTT
>TRBV28|.|TRBJ1-2|.
CASTSNNYGYTF
TGTGCCAGCACTTCGAATAACTATGGCTACACCTTC
>TRBV16|.|TRBJ1-3|.
CASSQGPGSGNTIYF
TGTGCCAGCAGCCAAGGTCCCGGCTCTGGAAACACCATATATTTT
>TRBV9|.|TRBJ2-1|.
CASTEGGGHYNEQFF
TGTGCCAGCACCGAGGGGGGTGGTCACTACAATGAGCAGTTCTTC
>TRBV7-5|.|TRBJ1-2|.
CARSPNTLKTGRYGYTF
TGTGCCAGAAGCCCCAACACTCTAAAGACAGGGAGATATGGCTACACCTTC
>TRBV7-9|.|TRBJ2-1|once
CASSLGSNEQFF
TGTGCCAGCAGCCTCGGGAGCAATGAGCAGTTCTTC
>TRBV5-6|TRBD1|TRBJ1-2|once
CASSHISGGHRGYYGYTF
TGTGCCAGCAGCCACATCTCGGGCGGGCACAGGGGTTACTATGGCTACACCTTC
>TRBV2|TRBD2|TRBJ2-6|.
CASRALAGGISGANVLTF
TGTGCCAGCAGGGCCTTAGCGGGGGGTATCTCTGGGGCCAACGTCCTGACTTTC
>TRBV27|.|TRBJ2-6|.
CASSLSNSGANVLTF
TGTGCCAGCAGTTTATCCAACTCTGGGGCCAACGTCCTGACTTTC
>TRBV6-5|.|TRBJ2-7|.
CASSYKGTESYEQYF
TGTGCCAGCAGTTACAAAGGGACTGAGTCCTACGAGCAGTACTTC
>TRBV12-2|.|TRBJ2-5|.
CASRPVDNSGTQYF
TGTGCAAGTCGCCCGGTAGATAACAGCGGGACCCAGTACTTC
>TRBV27|.|TRBJ2-3|.
CASSLLASADTQYF
TGTGCCAGCAGTTTACTAGCAAGTGCAGATACGCAGTATTTT
>TRBV9|TRBD1|TRBJ2-5|.
CASSGTRDRGGSETQYF
TGTGCCAGCAGCGGAACTCGGGACAGGGGTGGTTCGGAGACCCAGTACTTC
>TRBV4-2|.|TRBJ2-7|once
CASSQAPDREDYEQQYF
TGTGCCAGCAGCCAAGCCCCCGACAGGGAGGACTACGAGCAGCAGTACTTC
>TRBV5-8|.|TRBJ2-7|.
CATENRLSRGEQYF
TGTGCCACCGAGAATCGGCTCTCCAGAGGCGAGCAGTACTTC
>TRBV9|.|TRBJ1-5|once
CASSATVGGVNEPQHF
TGTGCCAGCAGCGCCACAGTAGGAGGCGTAAACGAGCCCCAGCATTTT
>TRBV11-2|TRBD1|TRBJ2-7|.
CASSSQTGVAYEQYF
TGTGCCAGCAGCTCGCAAACAGGGGTTGCATACGAGCAGTACTTC
>TRBV27|.|TRBJ1-5|.
CASSLLPLTARGNQPQHF
TGTGCCAGCAGTTTATTGCCCCTGACAGCGCGGGGCAATCAGCCCCAGCATTTT
>TRBV9|.|TRBJ1-2|.
CASSVGTTTYGYTF
TGTGCCAGCAGCGTAGGGACAACAACCTATGGCTACACCTTC
>TRBV30|TRBD1|TRBJ2-7|once
CAWSVLDRFSTEQYF
TGTGCCTGGAGTGTTTTGGACAGGTTTTCCACCGAGCAGTACTTC
>TRBV7-2|TRBD2|TRBJ2-1|.
CASSWLAGVANEQFF
TGTGCCAGCAGCTGGTTAGCGGGAGTAGCTAATGAGCAGTTCTTC
>TRBV6-6|.|TRBJ2-1|.
CASSYSTVNYNEQFF
TGTGCCAGCAGTTACTCGACAGTAAACTACAATGAGCAGTTCTTC
>TRBV5-4|TRBD2|TRBJ2-3|.
CASSFGTSWDTQYF
TGTGCCAGCAGCTTCGGGACTAGCTGGGATACGCAGTATTTT
>TRBV6-1|TRBD1|TRBJ1-1|.
CASRGQGTEAFF
TGTGCCAGCAGGGGACAGGGGACTGAAGCTTTCTTT
>TRBV19|TRBD1|TRBJ1-3|few
CASSAGGFPGNTIYF
TGTGCCAGTAGCGCAGGGGGGTTCCCTGGAAACACCATATATTTT
>TRBV6-1|TRBD1|TRBJ1-5|.
CASSGAGQGNQPQHF
TGTGCCAGCAGTGGAGCGGGACAGGGCAATCAGCCCCAGCATTTT
>TRBV28|TRBD1|TRBJ1-1|.
CASRIDRAWVTEAFF
TGTGCCAGCAGAATAGACAGGGCGTGGGTAACTGAAGCTTTCTTT
>TRBV29-1|.|TRBJ1-1|.
CSVPPRAEHTEAFF
TGCAGCGTGCCCCCCAGGGCGGAGCACACTGAAGCTTTCTTT
>TRBV9|TRBD1|TRBJ2-7|.
CASSVGQGTSYEQYF
TGTGCCAGCAGCGTAGGACAGGGAACCTCCTACGAGCAGTACTTC
>TRBV6-5|TRBD2|TRBJ2-3|once
CASSYHLAGEEDTQYF
TGTGCCAGCAGTTACCATCTGGCGGGAGAAGAAGATACGCAGTATTTT
>TRBV5-5|.|TRBJ1-4|.
CASSVDVVGPNEKLFF
TGTGCCAGCAGCGTAGACGTTGTCGGCCCCAATGAAAAACTGTTTTTT
>TRBV7-6|TRBD2|TRBJ2-3|once
CASSSGLAGVGTDTQYF
TGTGCCAGCAGCTCCGGACTAGCGGGAGTCGGCACAGATACGCAGTATTTT
>TRBV10-3|TRBD1|TRBJ1-5|.
CAISPGQGAPNQPQHF
TGTGCCATCAGTCCGGGACAGGGGGCCCCCAATCAGCCCCAGCATTTT
>TRBV27|.|TRBJ2-7|.
CASEQGYEQYF
TGTGCCAGCGAGCAGGGCTACGAGCAGTACTTC
>TRBV28|.|TRBJ1-1|once
CASSLLSTGRAEAFF
TGTGCCAGCAGTTTATTGAGTACGGGCAGGGCTGAAGCTTTCTTT
>TRBV9|.|TRBJ1-5|.
CASSVSDRSNQPQHF
TGTGCCAGCAGCGTATCAGATCGAAGCAATCAGCCCCAGCATTTT
>TRBV27|.|TRBJ2-3|.
CASRKLGGRNTQYF
TGTGCCAGCCGTAAGCTTGGGGGGCGAAATACGCAGTATTTT
>TRBV27|TRBD1|TRBJ2-7|.
CASSPDRVDEQYF
TGTGCCAGCAGTCCGGACAGGGTCGACGAGCAGTACTTC
>TRBV28|.|TRBJ2-7|.
CASSLSPQKISYEQYF
TGTGCCAGCAGTTTAAGTCCCCAAAAAATCTCCTACGAGCAGTACTTC
>TRBV7-9|.|TRBJ2-5|.
CASSGETQYF
TGTGCCAGCAGCGGAGAGACCCAGTACTTC
>TRBV28|.|TRBJ2-7|.
CASSLSLQSGIYEQYF
TGTGCCAGCAGTTTATCTCTGCAGTCAGGAATCTACGAGCAGTACTTC
>TRBV7-3|.|TRBJ1-1|once
CASSPSHNRDTEAFF
TGTGCCAGCAGCCCGTCGCACAACAGGGACACTGAAGCTTTCTTT
>TRBV6-5|.|TRBJ1-2|.
CASSYSNQGLYGYTF
TGTGCCAGCAGTTACTCGAATCAGGGGCTCTATGGCTACACCTTC
>TRBV7-6|.|TRBJ2-1|.
CASSLAGVFYNEQFF
TGTGCCAGCAGCTTAGCGGGTGTGTTCTACAATGAGCAGTTCTTC
>TRBV9|.|TRBJ2-7|.
CASSAVAGGSYEQYF
TGTGCCAGCAGTGCCGTTGCGGGCGGCTCCTACGAGCAGTACTTC
>TRBV10-1|.|TRBJ2-7|.
CASSGHEGAYEQYF
TGCGCCAGCAGTGGTCATGAGGGGGCCTACGAGCAGTACTTC
>TRBV18|TRBD2|TRBJ2-7|.
CASSPGPGLAGSHEQYF
TGTGCCAGCTCACCAGGTCCGGGACTAGCGGGATCCCACGAGCAGTACTTC
>TRBV13|TRBD2|TRBJ2-1|.
CASSLAGDGNEQFF
TGTGCCAGCAGCTTGGCGGGAGATGGGAATGAGCAGTTCTTC
>TRBV27|.|TRBJ2-7|.
CASGGLLSYEQYF
TGTGCCAGCGGGGGGCTACTATCCTACGAGCAGTACTTC
>TRBV9|.|TRBJ1-1|few
CASTGGNTEAFF
TGTGCCAGCACGGGGGGTAACACTGAAGCTTTCTTT
>TRBV7-9|TRBD1|TRBJ1-1|once
CASSSGTGLGWTEAFF
TGTGCCAGCAGCTCAGGGACAGGGCTCGGGTGGACTGAAGCTTTCTTT
>TRBV7-9|.|TRBJ2-7|.
CASSSSRDTSYEQYF
TGTGCCAGCAGCTCCTCTCGGGACACCTCCTACGAGCAGTACTTC
>TRBV18|.|TRBJ2-7|.
CASSPPGLAYEQYF
TGTGCCAGCTCACCACCGGGTCTCGCGTACGAGCAGTACTTC